One and the same sample provided the 19 T cell receptor beta chains below, sequenced in a study of CD8+ T cells in alopecia areata. cDNA prepared by RNA extraction and subsequent reverse transcription served as the template for sequencing. The method was immunoSEQ multiplex PCR; TCRdb's version includes in-frame clones alone and lacks a portion of them. The sample holds about 200,000 clones, about 56% seen once. Sequenced: CD8+ T cells sorted from blood. These receptors were collected from a human donor in good health.

The J gene is TRBJ1-1, the V gene TRBV29-1; 7 nucleotides match TRBD1. The CDR3 is made up of 14 amino acids. V shed 3 bases and J 1 base; nucleotides not matched to a gene: 5. The germline CDR1 and CDR2 sequences are SQVTM and ANQGSEA. The DNA for the CDR3 is TGCAGCGTTGAGGAACAGGGGACGAACACTGAAGCTTTCTTT. This gives the protein CSVEEQGTNTEAFF.

The count of this clone is one. The chain employs TRBV13 and TRBJ2-1; weak D call: TRBD1 (5 bases). The CDR3 has 13 residues. CDR1 and CDR2 from the germline V gene are PRHDT and FYEKMQ (reference sequence). With 3 bases removed from V and 7 bases from J, the gap between germline ends came to 10 bases. The CDR3 loop reads CASSLDISNEQFF. CDR3 DNA sequence: TGTGCCAGCAGCTTGGACATAAGTAATGAGCAGTTCTTC.

This clone showed up just once. The rearrangement uses TRBV6-1 and TRBJ1-1, with 7 nucleotides matching TRBD1. Germline CDR1 and CDR2: MNHNS and SASEGT. The length of the CDR3 is 16 residues. The ends lost 3 bases at V and 3 bases at J; junction bases unmatched: 10. The chain's CDR3 is CASSDRQGGRDTEAFF. The CDR3 DNA is TGTGCCAGCAGTGATAGACAGGGAGGGCGAGACACTGAAGCTTTCTTT.

This clone was seen a handful of times. The chain has TRBV29-1 and TRBJ2-7; maybe TRBD2 (6 bases). Trimming removed 1 base at V and 3 bases at J, with 13 bases between. The germline gives CDR1 SQVTM, CDR2 ANQGSEA. The CDR3 has 14 residues. The CDR3 is CSVEGLGGDYEQYF. In nucleotides, the CDR3 is TGCAGCGTTGAAGGTCTGGGCGGGGACTACGAGCAGTACTTC.

The J gene is TRBJ2-7, the V gene TRBV10-3; 8 bases are a match to TRBD1. Looked up from germline, CDR1 is ENHRY and CDR2 is SYGVKD. Trimming removed 0 bases from V and 4 bases from J; junction bases left unmatched: 5. The CDR3 extends over 15 amino acids. This CDR3 is CAISESMGQDYEQYF. CDR3 nucleotide sequence: TGTGCCATCAGTGAGTCGATGGGACAGGATTACGAGCAGTACTTC.

This rearrangement joins TRBV11-2 to TRBJ1-2; D call uncertain. The germline V gene has CDR1 SGHAT and CDR2 FQNNGV. Trimming shortened V by 5 bases and J by 0 bases, and 7 bases separated the two germline ends. This CDR3 has 13 amino acids. DNA of the CDR3: TGTGCCAGCAGCGTGGGGACTAACTATGGCTACACCTTC. This sequence encodes CASSVGTNYGYTF.

This clone appeared a few times. V gene TRBV4-1 combines with J gene TRBJ2-7, with 8 bases that match TRBD2. CDR3 length equals 15 residues. CDR1 and CDR2 from the germline V gene are MGHRA and YSYEKL. J lost 3 bases, V lost 4 bases, and 8 bases had no gene match. The CDR3 protein is CASSPGRGDDYEQYF. The CDR3 DNA reads TGCGCCAGCAGCCCCGGGCGGGGGGATGACTACGAGCAGTACTTC.

The rearrangement uses TRBV11-2 and TRBJ2-7, with D perhaps TRBD1 or TRBD2 (5 bases each). V was trimmed by 5 bases and J by 1 base, leaving 12 bases between them. The CDR3 contains 14 residues. Germline V gene sequence: CDR1 SGHAT, CDR2 FQNNGV. The CDR3 bases are TGTGCCAGCAGCGCCGGCTGGGGGTCCTACGAGCAGTACTTC. As protein: CASSAGWGSYEQYF.

V is TRBV6-5 and J is TRBJ1-1; perhaps TRBD1 as D (6 bases). V was clipped by 7 bases and J by 5 bases, with 11 bases between them. Germline V gene lookup returns CDR1 MNHEY and CDR2 SVGAGI. The CDR3 consists of 12 residues. The CDR3 loop reads CASTKGETEAFF. Written as DNA, the CDR3 is TGTGCCAGCACAAAGGGGGAAACTGAAGCTTTCTTT.

The rearrangement uses TRBV4-1 and TRBJ2-5; TRBD1 matches 7 bases. The CDR3 extends over 15 amino acids. The J segment lost 3 bases and the V segment lost 1 base, leaving 5 bases of the junction unmatched. CDR1 MGHRA and CDR2 YSYEKL come from the germline V gene. CDR3 residues: CASSQAVGTEETQYF. The CDR3 DNA sequence: TGCGCCAGCAGCCAAGCCGTTGGGACAGAAGAGACCCAGTACTTC.

The V call is TRBV7-9, the J call TRBJ1-1; D uncertain. The ends were cut back, 4 bases at V and 2 bases at J, with 11 bases in the middle. The CDR3 sequence is 14 residues long. CDR1 and CDR2 (germline): SEHNR, FQNEAQ (reference sequence). CDR3 nucleotide sequence: TGTGCCAGCAGCTCATTGAGCCGTAACACTGAAGCTTTCTTT. Amino acid sequence: CASSSLSRNTEAFF.

This clone was recorded a few times. V is TRBV6-1 and J is TRBJ2-1; TRBD2 matches 8 bases. Germline V CDR1 and CDR2: MNHNS, SASEGT. The CDR3 is made up of 18 amino acids. The V segment lost 0 bases and the J segment 6 bases; nucleotides outside the gene matches: 13. For the CDR3, the DNA is TGTGCCAGCAGTGAAGCACCCCCGGGGGGGGTTCTGGGCAATGAGCAGTTCTTC. Translation: CASSEAPPGGVLGNEQFF.

The rearrangement joins TRBV7-9 to TRBJ1-5; no firm D call. This CDR3 region has 13 residues. Trimming shortened V by 1 base and J by 5 bases, and 6 bases separated the two germline ends. Germline lookup yields CDR1 SEHNR and CDR2 FQNEAQ (reference sequence). For the CDR3, the DNA is TGTGCCAGCAGCTTAGAAGGGCATCAGCCCCAGCATTTT. Translating gives CASSLEGHQPQHF.

This clone was observed a single time. The gene calls are TRBV11-2 and TRBJ2-1; a weak D match, TRBD1 (6 bases). Germline CDR1 reads SGHAT; CDR2 reads FQNNGV. V lost 1 base and J 2 bases, leaving 9 bases between the germline ends. This CDR3 comprises 15 residues. CDR3 DNA sequence: TGTGCCAGCAGCTTAGCCAGGGGACCCTACAATGAGCAGTTCTTC. Translation gives CASSLARGPYNEQFF.

This clone was observed a handful of times. This chain joins TRBV7-9 and TRBJ2-1; 7 bases are a match to TRBD1. The ends lost 5 bases at V and 6 bases at J; junction bases unmatched: 7. The CDR3 has 14 amino acids. Looked up from germline, CDR1 is SEHNR and CDR2 is FQNEAQ (reference sequence). The CDR3 spells CASSPTTGFNEQFF. The CDR3 DNA follows: TGTGCCAGCAGCCCCACGACAGGGTTCAATGAGCAGTTCTTC.

For this clone: Other DNA sequences in this sample translate to the same CDR3. The chain uses TRBV11-3 and TRBJ1-1, with D hard to call. In germline, CDR1 is SGHNT, CDR2 YENEEA. Trimming took off 1 base at V and 1 base at J, with 7 bases between the two ends. There are 14 residues in the CDR3. The CDR3 protein is CASSLGGTNTEAFF. The CDR3 DNA sequence: TGTGCCAGCAGCTTAGGAGGAACGAACACTGAAGCTTTCTTT.

V and J are TRBV30 and TRBJ2-2; D tentatively fits TRBD1 or TRBD2 (6 bases each). Looked up from germline, CDR1 is GTSNPN and CDR2 is SVGIG (reference sequence). The CDR3 is 14 residues long. V gave up 5 bases and J gave up 1 base, with 11 bases separating them. CDR3 amino acids: CAWAQGLNTGELFF. CDR3 coding DNA: TGTGCCTGGGCACAGGGACTGAACACCGGGGAGCTGTTTTTT.

The chain joins TRBV30 to TRBJ2-5; 12 bases fit TRBD1. Trimming removed 3 bases from V and 14 bases from J; junction bases left unmatched: 10. The CDR3 length is 13 residues. Germline V CDR1 and CDR2: GTSNPN, SVGIG (reference sequence). As DNA, the CDR3 is TGTGCCTGGAGACCGGGACAGGGGGCGCCAGGTTACTTC. It codes for CAWRPGQGAPGYF.

V and J are TRBV10-3 and TRBJ2-7, with unresolved D. The germline CDR1 and CDR2 sequences are ENHRY and SYGVKD. Trimming cost V 5 bases and J 7 bases, with 12 bases left between them. The CDR3 is 12 residues long. The CDR3 sequence: CAISSSELEQYF. In DNA, the CDR3 is TGTGCCATCAGTTCTTCCGAACTTGAGCAGTACTTC.